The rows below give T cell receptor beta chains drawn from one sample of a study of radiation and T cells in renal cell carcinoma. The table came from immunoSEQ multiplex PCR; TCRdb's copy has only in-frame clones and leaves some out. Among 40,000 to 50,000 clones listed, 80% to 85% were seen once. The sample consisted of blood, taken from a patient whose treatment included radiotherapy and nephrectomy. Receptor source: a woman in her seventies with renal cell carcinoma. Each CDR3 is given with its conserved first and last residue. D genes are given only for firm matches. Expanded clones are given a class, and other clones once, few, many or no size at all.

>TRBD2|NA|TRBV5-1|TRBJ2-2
TGCGCCAGCAGCTTGTTAAGTGCGGGAGCTGGGGAGCTGTTTTTT
CASSLLSAGAGELFF
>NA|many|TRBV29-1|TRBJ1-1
TGCAGCGTTGAATGGTCTGGGGAAGCTTTCTTT
CSVEWSGEAFF
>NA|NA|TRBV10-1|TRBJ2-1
TGCGCCTGGGCAGGGATAGCCAATGAGCAGTTCTTC
CAWAGIANEQFF
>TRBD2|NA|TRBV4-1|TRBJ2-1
TGCGCCAGCAGCCTTGAGCGGGGCGCCTACAATGAGCAGTTCTTC
CASSLERGAYNEQFF
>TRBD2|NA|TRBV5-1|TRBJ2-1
TGCGCCAGCAGCTTGTGGACTAGCGGAAATGAGCAGTTCTTC
CASSLWTSGNEQFF
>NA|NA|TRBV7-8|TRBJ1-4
TGTGCCAGCAGCCCCGTACTTAGTGGTGAAAAACTGTTTTTT
CASSPVLSGEKLFF
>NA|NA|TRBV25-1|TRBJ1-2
TGTGCCAGCAGGGGGGCAGCCTCTAACTATGGCTACACCTTC
CASRGAASNYGYTF
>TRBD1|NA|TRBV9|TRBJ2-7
TGTGCCAGCAGCGAAACCGGGACAGCGAACTACGAGCAGTACTTC
CASSETGTANYEQYF
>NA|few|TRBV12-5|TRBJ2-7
TGTGCTAGTGGTCGGGATAGCTACGAGCAGTACTTC
CASGRDSYEQYF
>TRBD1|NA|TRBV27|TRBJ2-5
TGTGCCAGCAGTTTCCGGACAGGGGTCCAAGAGACCCAGTACTTC
CASSFRTGVQETQYF
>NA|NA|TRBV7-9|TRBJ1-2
TGTGCCAGCAGCTCCGACGGAGGCTACACCTTC
CASSSDGGYTF
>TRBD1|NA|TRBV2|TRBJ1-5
TGTGCCAGCAGTTACATCTGGGGACAGGGCTACCAGCCCCAGCATTTT
CASSYIWGQGYQPQHF
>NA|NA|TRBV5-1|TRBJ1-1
TGCGCCAGCAGCCCCCAGGGACTTCAGAACACTGAAGCTTTCTTT
CASSPQGLQNTEAFF
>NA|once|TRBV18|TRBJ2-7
TGTGCCAGCTCACCATCGAATAACTACGAGCAGTACTTC
CASSPSNNYEQYF
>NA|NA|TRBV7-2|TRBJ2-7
TGTGCCAGCAGCTTAGCGAACCGGCCCCAGGACTTC
CASSLANRPQDF
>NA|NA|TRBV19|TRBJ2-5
TGTGCCAGTAGTCTAGGAGTTCAAGAGACCCAGTACTTC
CASSLGVQETQYF
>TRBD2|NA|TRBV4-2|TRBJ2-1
TGTGCCAGCAGCCAAGATAGGACTAGCGGGGGGGCGGTGGGCGGTGAGCAGTTCTTC
CASSQDRTSGGAVGGEQFF
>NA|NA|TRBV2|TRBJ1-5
TGTGCCAGCAGAAAAACTACAGGGTTGTATAGCAATCAGCCCCAGCATTTT
CASRKTTGLYSNQPQHF
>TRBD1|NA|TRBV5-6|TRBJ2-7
TGTGCCAGCAGCTTGGGGACAGGGATCTACGAGCAGTACTTC
CASSLGTGIYEQYF
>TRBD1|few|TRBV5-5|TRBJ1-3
TGTGCCAGCAGCTGGGACAGTTACCAAATCTCTGGAAACACCATATATTTT
CASSWDSYQISGNTIYF
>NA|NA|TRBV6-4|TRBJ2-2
TGTGCCAGCAGTGGGGACTCCACCGGGGAGCTGTTTTTT
CASSGDSTGELFF
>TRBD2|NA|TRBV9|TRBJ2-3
TGTGCCAGCAGCGCCACTAGCGGGGGGCTAACAGATACGCAGTATTTT
CASSATSGGLTDTQYF
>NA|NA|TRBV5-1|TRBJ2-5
TGCGCCAGCAGCTTCGGGACGCACTACCAAGAGACCCAGTACTTC
CASSFGTHYQETQYF